Detailed here is one TCR beta chain. The sample originates from a study of blood T cell repertoires in COVID-19. Original data processing: Estimation of nucleated cell counts was performed using reference gene primer amplification. Using immunoSEQ multiplex PCR, the repertoire was profiled, and TCRdb retains in-frame clones only, with some absent. The D gene and trimming were derived from the DNA, and the V and J assignments and clone size from that table. This table holds 400,000 to 450,000 clones, approximately 90% found once. The CDR3 is 14 amino acids. The ends were cut back, 5 bases at V and 2 bases at J, with 12 bases in the middle. CDR1 LNHDA and CDR2 SQIVND come from the germline V gene (reference sequence).

This sequence joins TRBV19 and TRBJ1-1; maybe TRBD1 (6 bases). This TCR derives from a man aged 18 to 29 with COVID-19, enrolled during active disease. The sequenced sample consisted of peripheral blood. Written as DNA, the CDR3 is TGTGCCAGTAGTTTCGGACAGCTAAACACTGAAGCTTTCTTT. It encodes CASSFGQLNTEAFF.